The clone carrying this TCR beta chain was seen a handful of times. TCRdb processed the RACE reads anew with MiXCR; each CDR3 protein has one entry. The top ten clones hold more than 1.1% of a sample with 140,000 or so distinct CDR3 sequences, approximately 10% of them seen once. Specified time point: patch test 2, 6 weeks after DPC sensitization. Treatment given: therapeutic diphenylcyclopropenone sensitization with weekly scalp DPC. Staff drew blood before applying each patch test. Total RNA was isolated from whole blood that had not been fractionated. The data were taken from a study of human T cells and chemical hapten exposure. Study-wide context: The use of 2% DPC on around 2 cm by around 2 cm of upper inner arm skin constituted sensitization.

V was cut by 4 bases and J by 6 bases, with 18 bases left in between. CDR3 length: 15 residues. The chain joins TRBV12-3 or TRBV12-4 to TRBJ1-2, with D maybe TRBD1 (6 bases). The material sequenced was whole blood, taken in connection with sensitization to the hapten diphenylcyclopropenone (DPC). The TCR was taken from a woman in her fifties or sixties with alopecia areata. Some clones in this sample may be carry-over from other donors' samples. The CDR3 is CASSYGSTGRNGYTF. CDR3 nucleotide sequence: TGTGCCAGCAGTTATGGTTCTACAGGGAGAAATGGCTACACCTTC.